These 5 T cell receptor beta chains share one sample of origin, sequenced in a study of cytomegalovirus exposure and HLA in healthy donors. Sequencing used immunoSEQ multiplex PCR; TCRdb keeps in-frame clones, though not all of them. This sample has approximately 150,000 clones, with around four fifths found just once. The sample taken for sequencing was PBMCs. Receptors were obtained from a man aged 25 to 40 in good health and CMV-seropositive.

CDR3 sequence: CASSQDYGRGRTDTQYF. The DNA of the CDR3 is TGCGCCAGCAGCCAAGATTATGGGCGGGGCCGCACAGATACGCAGTATTTT. The genes are TRBV4-3 and TRBJ2-3, with D perhaps matching TRBD2 (6 bases). The length of the CDR3 is 17 residues. CDR1 and CDR2 from the germline V gene are LGHNA and YSLEER. Trimming pared 0 bases from V and 1 base from J, leaving 14 bases between.

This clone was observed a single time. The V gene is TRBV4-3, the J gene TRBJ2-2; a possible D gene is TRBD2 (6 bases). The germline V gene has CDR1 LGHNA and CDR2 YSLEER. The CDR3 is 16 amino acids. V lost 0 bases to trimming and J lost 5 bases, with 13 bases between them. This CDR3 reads CASSQDWRGGTGELFF. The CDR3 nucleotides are TGCGCCAGCAGCCAAGATTGGAGGGGCGGGACCGGGGAGCTGTTTTTT.

The CDR3 sequence: CASSLVPAGANVLTF. CDR3 nucleotides: TGTGCCAGCAGCTTAGTCCCTGCTGGGGCCAACGTCCTGACTTTC. The V gene is TRBV11-2, the J gene TRBJ2-6; D gene uncertain. The CDR3 covers 15 residues. V shed 1 base and J shed 2 bases, with 6 bases lying between them. The V gene's germline CDR1 is SGHAT and CDR2 FQNNGV.

The CDR3 DNA follows: TGTGCCACCGTCCGGGGGAGCACAGATACGCAGTATTTT. It translates to CATVRGSTDTQYF. The rearrangement joins TRBV25-1 to TRBJ2-3; TRBD2 might be the D (6 bases). This CDR3 is built from 13 residues. V lost 10 bases, J lost 0 bases, and 11 bases lay in between. Germline CDR1 and CDR2: MGHDK and SYGVNS. Drawing the rest from reference TRBV25-1 and TRBJ2-3, the complete variable domain is EADIYQTPRYLVIGTGKKITLECSQTMGHDKMYWYQQDPGMELHLIHYSYGVNSTEKGDLSSESTVSRIRTEHFPLTLESARPSHTSQYLCATVRGSTDTQYFGPGTRLTVL.

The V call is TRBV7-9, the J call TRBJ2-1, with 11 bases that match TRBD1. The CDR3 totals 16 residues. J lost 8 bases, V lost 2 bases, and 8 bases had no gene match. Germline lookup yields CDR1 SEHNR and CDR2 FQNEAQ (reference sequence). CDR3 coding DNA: TGTGCCAGCAGCTTACGGGACAGGGGGTACCGTGATGAGCAGTTCTTC. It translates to CASSLRDRGYRDEQFF.